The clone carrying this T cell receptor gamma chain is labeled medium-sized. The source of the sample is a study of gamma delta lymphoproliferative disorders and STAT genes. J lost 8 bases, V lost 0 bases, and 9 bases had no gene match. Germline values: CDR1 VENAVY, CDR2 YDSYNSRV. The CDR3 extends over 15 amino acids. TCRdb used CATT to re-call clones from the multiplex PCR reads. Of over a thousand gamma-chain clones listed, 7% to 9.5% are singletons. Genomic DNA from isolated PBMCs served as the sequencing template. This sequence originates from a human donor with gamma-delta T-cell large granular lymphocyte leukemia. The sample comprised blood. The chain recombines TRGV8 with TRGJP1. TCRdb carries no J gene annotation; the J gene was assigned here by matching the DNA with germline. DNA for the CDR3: TGTGCCACCTGGGATAGGCGGCGGTGGGGTTGGTTCAAGATATTT. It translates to CATWDRRRWGWFKIF.